The clone carrying this T cell receptor beta chain was recorded at least ten times. Its specificity is not known. The data were taken from a study of identical twins. Study conclusions and caveats: Conclusions were drawn cross-sectionally by statistical analysis, without following the same donors.

TCRdb reanalysed the 5' RACE reads using MiXCR and keeps one entry per CDR3 protein. The table shows about 690,000 distinct CDR3 sequences, with roughly 6% occurring only once. The CDR3 contains 15 residues. J was trimmed by 4 bases and V by 5 bases; bases with no gene match: 3. This clonotype was obtained from a man aged 18-30 years in good health. The chain links TRBV12-3 or TRBV12-4 to TRBJ2-2, with 11 bases fitting TRBD1. The sequenced sample was naive T cells sorted from blood. In DNA, the CDR3 is TGTGCCAGCAGTGCCGGGACAGGGGGCACCGGGGAGCTGTTTTTT. Residues: CASSAGTGGTGELFF.